This T cell receptor beta chain was obtained from a study of CD8 T cells in ankylosing spondylitis. Germline CDR1 MNHNS, CDR2 SASEGT. There are 14 residues in the CDR3. V gave up 2 bases and J gave up 0 bases, with 7 bases separating them. The TCR beta libraries were generated through quantitative 5'-RACE incorporating molecular barcodes. TCRdb processed the 5' RACE reads anew with MiXCR; each CDR3 protein has one entry. Of about 390,000 distinct CDR3 sequences in the sample, around 24% were seen once. Study-wide results and limits: Previous work reported some of these motif variants in the synovial fluid and blood of reactive arthritis. Significantly higher representation of disease-linked clones was reported for matched ankylosing spondylitis synovial fluid. Blood from ankylosing spondylitis patients appeared to carry a characteristic roughly eight-variant TCR beta motif. Peripheral blood samples showed relatively rare disease-linked clones, and these clones were CD8+.

Regarding this clonotype: Antigen specificity is unknown.

This sequence was found in a male donor with ankylosing spondylitis. Specimen: blood, either unsorted or a sorted T cell fraction (not recorded which). The rearrangement uses TRBV6-1 and TRBJ1-2; no firm D call. The CDR3 reads CASSEQPSNYGYTF. The CDR3 bases are TGTGCCAGCAGTGAACAGCCTTCTAACTATGGCTACACCTTC.